The 30 T cell receptor beta chains reported below all come from one sample, sequenced in a study of blood T cell repertoires in COVID-19. The data were produced by immunoSEQ multiplex PCR, yet TCRdb's version contains in-frame clones alone and is incomplete. The sample yields about 320,000 clones, roughly 88% seen once. Sequencing input: peripheral blood. Source of these receptors: a woman aged 25-40 years with COVID-19, enrolled during active disease.

V gene TRBV5-6 combines with J gene TRBJ1-2, with D perhaps TRBD1 (6 bases). With 5 bases removed from V and 4 bases from J, the gap between germline ends came to 15 bases. The germline V gene encodes CDR1 SGHDT and CDR2 YYEEEE. This CDR3 is 14 amino acids long. The DNA of the CDR3 is TGTGCCAGCAGGGTCCGGGGGGGCCTCTATGGCTACACCTTC. Amino acid sequence: CASRVRGGLYGYTF.

The CDR3 spells CASSQVATGTSSTDTQYF. The DNA of the CDR3 is TGTGCCAGCAGCCAGGTAGCAACCGGGACTAGTTCCACAGATACGCAGTATTTT. V usage is TRBV4-2 and J usage is TRBJ2-3, with 8 positions matching TRBD2. Germline values: CDR1 LGHNA, CDR2 YNFKEQ. The CDR3 extends over 18 amino acids. Trimming cost V 3 bases and J 2 bases; bases outside gene matches: 13.

This chain uses TRBV30 with TRBJ2-5, with unresolved D. The V end was cut by 5 bases, the J end by 1 base, with 8 bases between. This CDR3 spans 12 amino acids. Germline loops: CDR1 GTSNPN, CDR2 SVGIG (reference sequence). The CDR3 protein is CAWSESQETQYF. The CDR3 DNA is TGTGCCTGGTCGGAGTCCCAAGAGACCCAGTACTTC.

The chain carries TRBV5-1 and TRBJ1-4, with D possibly being TRBD1 (5 bases). In germline, CDR1 is SGHRS, CDR2 YFSETQ. V dropped 0 bases and J dropped 2 bases, with 8 bases sitting between them. The CDR3 extends over 15 amino acids. CDR3: CASSLAGGTNEKLFF. The CDR3 DNA reads TGCGCCAGCAGCTTGGCCGGGGGGACTAATGAAAAACTGTTTTTT. The complete variable domain, with remaining parts taken from reference TRBV5-1 and TRBJ1-4, reads KAGVTQTPRYLIKTRGQQVTLSCSPISGHRSVSWYQQTPGQGLQFLFEYFSETQRNKGNFPGRFSGRQFSNSRSEMNVSTLELGDSALYLCASSLAGGTNEKLFFGSGTQLSVL.

J is TRBJ2-1 and V is TRBV5-1; D is possibly TRBD2 (5 bases). Trimming took off 4 bases at V and 1 base at J, with 9 bases between the two ends. This CDR3 is 14 amino acids long. Looked up from germline, CDR1 is SGHRS and CDR2 is YFSETQ. The CDR3 loop reads CASSPAVSYNEQFF. The CDR3 coding sequence is TGCGCCAGCAGCCCAGCGGTGTCCTACAATGAGCAGTTCTTC.

V and J are TRBV19 and TRBJ1-5, with 11 bases matching TRBD1. The CDR3 runs to 14 residues. The J segment lost 7 bases and the V segment lost 6 bases, leaving 5 bases of the junction unmatched. Germline values: CDR1 LNHDA, CDR2 SQIVND (reference sequence). The CDR3 nucleotides are TGTGCCAGTAGCCGGACAGGGGGCGTCCAGCCCCAGCATTTT. This translates into CASSRTGGVQPQHF.

V gene TRBV19 combines with J gene TRBJ1-4; 8 bases agree with TRBD1. The CDR3 consists of 15 residues. Germline V CDR1 and CDR2: LNHDA, SQIVND (reference sequence). The J segment lost 3 bases and the V segment lost 5 bases, leaving 5 bases of the junction unmatched. The CDR3, as DNA: TGTGCCAGTAGTGTCGACAGGGGTCCTAATGAAAAACTGTTTTTT. Its translation: CASSVDRGPNEKLFF.

The rearrangement links TRBV21-1 to TRBJ1-1; the D call TRBD1 from the table was never checked on the DNA. TRBV21-1 is a listed pseudogene. The CDR3 is 18 residues long. The CDR3 spells CASSKEDRTGFMNTEAFF. The CDR3 DNA reads TGTGCCAGCAGCAAAGAGGACAGAACAGGATTTATGAACACTGAAGCTTTCTTT.

CDR3 DNA sequence: TGTGCCAGCAGTTACGGAGGGTGGTCAGGACATTCACCCCTCCACTTT. Protein: CASSYGGWSGHSPLHF. The V call is TRBV6-5, the J call TRBJ1-6; D ambiguous. The CDR3 sequence is 16 residues long. V gave up 2 bases and J gave up 8 bases, with 16 bases separating them. Germline V gene lookup returns CDR1 MNHEY and CDR2 SVGAGI.

The rearrangement links TRBV30 to TRBJ2-1; D unclear. The CDR3 is made up of 14 amino acids. Trimming cost V 2 bases and J 12 bases, with 20 bases left between them. The germline V gene encodes CDR1 GTSNPN and CDR2 SVGIG (reference sequence). The CDR3 DNA reads TGTGCCTGGAGTAGCCCCAGACTGAAGCGTTTGCAGTTCTTC. Translating it yields CAWSSPRLKRLQFF. The whole variable domain, remainder taken from reference TRBV30 and TRBJ2-1, is SQTIHQWPATLVQPVGSPLSLECTVEGTSNPNLYWYRQAAGRGLQLLFYSVGIGQISSEVPQNLSASRPQDRQFILSSKKLLLSDSGFYLCAWSSPRLKRLQFFGPGTRLTVL.

The chain links TRBV23-1 to TRBJ1-4; 7 bases are a match to TRBD1. TRBV23-1 is identified as an open reading frame with a role that is uncertain. V was pared by 7 bases and J by 5 bases, with 7 bases of the junction left unmatched. This CDR3 contains 14 residues. As DNA, the CDR3 is TGCGCCAGCATCCCTACAGGGGAGAATGAAAAACTGTTTTTT. Translation: CASIPTGENEKLFF.

V and J are TRBV7-9 and TRBJ1-2; D is uncertain. CDR3 length: 14 residues. V was clipped by 7 bases and J by 1 base, with 13 bases between them. CDR1 SEHNR and CDR2 FQNEAQ come from the germline V gene (reference sequence). DNA of the CDR3: TGTGCCAGCAATTGGTTATCCAGTAACTATGGCTACACCTTC. The encoded protein is CASNWLSSNYGYTF.

This clone was seen a handful of times. This chain links TRBV5-1 with TRBJ1-2, with 8 bases fitting TRBD1. Germline V CDR1 and CDR2: SGHRS, YFSETQ. Losses at the gene ends were 4 bases for V and 4 bases for J; bases not matched to a gene: 6. The CDR3 length is 14 residues. The CDR3 here is CASSLDRVGYGYTF. DNA for the CDR3: TGCGCCAGCAGCCTGGACAGGGTAGGCTATGGCTACACCTTC.

The chain employs TRBV28 and TRBJ1-5; a possible D gene is TRBD1 (6 bases). The CDR3 spans 13 residues. V lost 4 bases, J lost 9 bases, and 13 bases lay in between. Per germline, CDR1 MDHEN and CDR2 SYDVKM. Written as DNA, the CDR3 is TGTGCCAGCAGTTCGTACAGGGAAAGGCCCCAGCATTTT. Amino acids: CASSSYRERPQHF.

CDR3 nucleotides: TGTGCCAGCAGCTTAGCTGGACTAGCTCGGGAGCAGTACGTC. This sequence encodes CASSLAGLAREQYV. The chain employs TRBV11-2 and TRBJ2-7; 8 nucleotides match TRBD2. V lost 1 base to trimming and J lost 7 bases; unmatched junction nucleotides: 6. The CDR3 contains 14 residues. Germline V CDR1 and CDR2: SGHAT, FQNNGV.

V usage is TRBV6-2 or TRBV6-3 and J usage is TRBJ2-3; a possible D gene is TRBD2 (6 bases). Trimming left V 5 bases short and J 6 bases short, with 12 bases between. CDR1 and CDR2 (germline): MNHEY, SVGEGT. CDR3 length: 13 amino acids. The CDR3 region is CASSPWDFDTQYF. As DNA, the CDR3 is TGTGCCAGCAGTCCGTGGGACTTCGATACGCAGTATTTT.

The chain combines TRBV6-5 with TRBJ1-2, with 10 bases matching TRBD1. Germline V gene lookup returns CDR1 MNHEY and CDR2 SVGAGI. The V segment lost 0 bases and the J segment 14 bases; nucleotides outside the gene matches: 15. This CDR3 has 16 residues. The CDR3 loop is CASSYSGDRTGGFETF. The CDR3 coding sequence is TGTGCCAGCAGTTACTCCGGGGATCGGACAGGGGGTTTTGAGACCTTC.

The V call is TRBV6-2 or TRBV6-3, the J call TRBJ2-2, with D unclear. The CDR3 is 15 amino acids. CDR1 is MNHEY, CDR2 SVGEGT, per germline. V lost 4 bases, J lost 1 base, and 10 bases lay in between. The CDR3 DNA reads as TGTGCCAGCAGTTTCGGCCCGGGGAACACCGGGGAGCTGTTTTTT. Translating gives CASSFGPGNTGELFF.

CDR3 sequence (DNA): TGTGCCAGCAGCGTAGGGCTAGCGGGGAGAGAGACCCAGTACTTC. Amino acid sequence: CASSVGLAGRETQYF. This sequence joins TRBV9 and TRBJ2-5; 9 nucleotides line up with TRBD2. Germline values: CDR1 SGDLS, CDR2 YYNGEE. V trimming: 0 bases; J trimming: 4 bases; junction bases outside the gene matches: 4. This CDR3 is 15 amino acids long.

V gene TRBV6-5 combines with J gene TRBJ2-3; TRBD2 matches at 12 bases. Germline CDR1 is MNHEY and CDR2 is SVGAGI. The junction had 3 bases not matched to a gene; V was cut back by 8 bases and J by 3 bases. The length of the CDR3 is 14 residues. The CDR3: CASRTSGGTDTQYF. The CDR3 nucleotides are TGTGCCAGCCGAACTAGCGGGGGGACAGATACGCAGTATTTT.

This clone occurred a few times. V usage is TRBV5-4 and J usage is TRBJ1-1, with 7 bases identical to TRBD1. J gave up 1 base and V 0 bases, and 0 bases lay outside the gene matches. CDR1 is SGHNT, CDR2 YYREEE, per germline (reference sequence). The CDR3 contains 14 residues. The CDR3 is CASSLDRGNTEAFF. The CDR3 bases are TGTGCCAGCAGCTTGGACAGGGGGAACACTGAAGCTTTCTTT.

The J gene is TRBJ1-4, the V gene TRBV6-5, with 7 bases lining up with TRBD1. Per germline, CDR1 MNHEY and CDR2 SVGAGI. Trimming took 4 bases from V and 12 from J; bases not matched to a gene: 2. There are 11 residues in the CDR3. The CDR3 region is CASSFGQELFF. The CDR3 DNA reads TGTGCCAGCAGTTTCGGACAGGAACTGTTTTTT.

The chain uses TRBV2 and TRBJ2-1; the match to TRBD1 covers 12 bases. CDR1 is SNHLY and CDR2 is FYNNEI in the germline V gene. The trim removed 5 bases at V and 10 bases at J, leaving 9 bases unmatched. There are 15 residues in the CDR3. The CDR3 DNA is TGTGCCAGCAGTTCCGGGACAGGGGGCCTTGGGGAGCAGTTCTTC. Translated, it gives CASSSGTGGLGEQFF.

This chain uses TRBV6-7 with TRBJ1-1; possible D gene TRBD1, 5 bases. TRBV6-7 is an ORF, with its function uncertain. This CDR3 contains 13 residues. Trimming shortened V by 2 bases and J by 3 bases, and 7 bases separated the two germline ends. The chain's CDR3 is CASSYRGDTEAFF. Here the CDR3 DNA reads TGTGCCAGCAGTTACCGGGGGGACACTGAAGCTTTCTTT.

In this sample, this clone turned up once. The gene calls are TRBV5-1 and TRBJ1-1; 7 bases agree with TRBD1. The CDR3 is made up of 15 amino acids. The V segment lost 3 bases and the J segment 0 bases; nucleotides outside the gene matches: 5. CDR1 and CDR2 from the germline V gene are SGHRS and YFSETQ. CDR3 sequence reads: CASSWTGGMNTEAFF. The CDR3 DNA follows: TGCGCCAGCAGCTGGACAGGCGGCATGAACACTGAAGCTTTCTTT.

The V and J genes are TRBV7-6 and TRBJ2-2, with 7 bases identical to TRBD1. Germline V gives CDR1 SGHVS, CDR2 FNYEAQ. J was trimmed by 6 bases and V by 5 bases; bases with no gene match: 15. The CDR3 extends over 17 amino acids. The CDR3: CASSPHDRVGPSGELFF. The CDR3 DNA reads TGTGCCAGCAGCCCCCATGACAGGGTCGGACCCTCCGGGGAGCTGTTTTTT.

This clone was observed a single time. This chain joins TRBV7-2 and TRBJ2-5, with TRBD2 as a possible D gene (5 bases). Looked up from germline, CDR1 is SGHTA and CDR2 is FQGNSA. V was shortened by 5 bases and J by 4 bases, with 23 bases between the two germline ends. The CDR3 contains 17 residues. DNA for the CDR3: TGTGCCAGCAGCCCACCAACGTCTTTTCTAGCCTCAGAGACCCAGTACTTC. Translation: CASSPPTSFLASETQYF.

This rearrangement joins TRBV7-2 to TRBJ1-2; D might be TRBD1 (5 bases). The CDR3 contains 16 residues. Between the trimmed V and J ends, which lost 4 bases and 5 bases, there was a span of 20 bases. Germline assignment: CDR1 SGHTA and CDR2 FQGNSA. The CDR3, as DNA: TGTGCCAGCAGCTCTCTAGCGGGGCCCGGGGAATATGGCTACACCTTC. This gives the protein CASSSLAGPGEYGYTF. Filled out from reference TRBV7-2 and TRBJ1-2, the complete variable domain reads GAGVSQSPSNKVTEKGKDVELRCDPISGHTALYWYRQSLGQGLEFLIYFQGNSAPDKSGLPSDRFSAERTGGSVSTLTIQRTQQEDSAVYLCASSSLAGPGEYGYTFGSGTRLTVV.

This chain's CDR3 is CASRGQGAYYGYTF. CDR3 in DNA: TGTGCCAGCAGAGGACAGGGGGCTTACTATGGCTACACCTTC. The J gene is TRBJ1-2, the V gene TRBV7-9; 11 bases fit TRBD1. The CDR3 totals 14 residues. The junction had 3 bases not matched to a gene; V was cut back by 6 bases and J by 3 bases. Per the germline V gene, CDR1 is SEHNR and CDR2 is FQNEAQ (reference sequence).

With regard to this clone: At the DNA level, this CDR3 is encoded by other sequences in the same sample as well. The V call is TRBV4-1, the J call TRBJ1-5; D uncertain. The CDR3 extends over 12 amino acids. Deletions cut 1 base from V and 7 bases from J, with 5 bases between. The germline CDR1 and CDR2 sequences are MGHRA and YSYEKL. CDR3 amino acids: CASSQVGQPQHF. CDR3 nucleotide sequence: TGCGCCAGCAGCCAAGTGGGCCAGCCCCAGCATTTT.